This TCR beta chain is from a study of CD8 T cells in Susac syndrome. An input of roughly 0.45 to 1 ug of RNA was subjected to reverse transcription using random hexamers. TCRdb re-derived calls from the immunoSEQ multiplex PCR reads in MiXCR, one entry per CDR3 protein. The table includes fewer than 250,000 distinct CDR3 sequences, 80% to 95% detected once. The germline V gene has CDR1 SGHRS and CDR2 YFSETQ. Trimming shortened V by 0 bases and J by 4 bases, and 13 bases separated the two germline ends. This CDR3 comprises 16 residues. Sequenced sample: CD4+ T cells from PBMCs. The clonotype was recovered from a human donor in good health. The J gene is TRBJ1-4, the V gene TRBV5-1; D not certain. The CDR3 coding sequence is TGCGCCAGCAGCTTGGGCCGGGAGGGTCGTAATGAAAAACTGTTTTTT. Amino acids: CASSLGREGRNEKLFF. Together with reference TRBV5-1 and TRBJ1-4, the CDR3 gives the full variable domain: KAGVTQTPRYLIKTRGQQVTLSCSPISGHRSVSWYQQTPGQGLQFLFEYFSETQRNKGNFPGRFSGRQFSNSRSEMNVSTLELGDSALYLCASSLGREGRNEKLFFGSGTQLSVL.